The 4 T cell receptor beta chains below all came from one sample that was sequenced in a study of identical twins listed by TCRdb under 2016. The library was made by 5' RACE. Sequencer: Illumina HiSeq 2000. In-frame beta chains were kept once TCRdb had trimmed the public reads at Q25 with fastp and called clones with MiXCR. Records with the same CDR3 protein are collapsed into one entry carrying the most frequent genes and DNA. The sample yields approximately 700,000 distinct CDR3 sequences; around 6% were counted once. The ten largest clonotypes hold roughly 2% of the sample. Input material: naive T cells sorted from blood. The meaning of the sample's cell subset or site label: cells isolated with a human naive T-cell isolation kit. The receptors here all came from a man aged 18-30 years in good health.

This clonotype was observed a few times. V is TRBV5-1 and J is TRBJ2-3; D is possibly TRBD1 (6 bases). Germline CDR1 reads SGHRS; CDR2 reads YFSETQ. The CDR3 contains 17 residues. The V and J ends lost 4 bases and 0 bases respectively, with 18 bases between them. The DNA for the CDR3 is TGCGCCAGCAGCCTGCGGCTCGGACAGACTAGCACAGATACGCAGTATTTT. Residues: CASSLRLGQTSTDTQYF.

This clonotype was picked up many times. The V call is TRBV9, the J call TRBJ2-1; D uncertain. There are 12 residues in the CDR3. CDR1 is SGDLS and CDR2 is YYNGEE in the germline V gene. Trimming took off 3 bases at V and 8 bases at J, with 9 bases between the two ends. The CDR3 loop is CASSGVSHEQFF. CDR3 DNA sequence: TGTGCCAGCAGCGGAGTTAGTCATGAGCAGTTCTTC.

The rearrangement links TRBV20-1 to TRBJ2-5; D ambiguous. This CDR3 is 13 amino acids long. V was cut by 3 bases and J by 1 base, with 9 bases left in between. Germline CDR1 is DFQATT and CDR2 is SNEGSKA (reference sequence). The CDR3 nucleotides read TGCAGTGCTAGGCAGCACACCCAAGAGACCCAGTACTTC. This gives the protein CSARQHTQETQYF.

This clonotype was counted ten times or more. The chain links TRBV3-1 to TRBJ2-1; 10 bases agree with TRBD2. The CDR3 length is 18 residues. V lost 1 base, J lost 0 bases, and 6 bases stayed unmatched. The germline CDR1 and CDR2 sequences are LGHDT and YNNKEL (reference sequence). The CDR3 DNA reads TGTGCCAGCAGCCAAGGTCTAGCGGGAGCGAGCTCCTACAATGAGCAGTTCTTC. This sequence encodes CASSQGLAGASSYNEQFF.